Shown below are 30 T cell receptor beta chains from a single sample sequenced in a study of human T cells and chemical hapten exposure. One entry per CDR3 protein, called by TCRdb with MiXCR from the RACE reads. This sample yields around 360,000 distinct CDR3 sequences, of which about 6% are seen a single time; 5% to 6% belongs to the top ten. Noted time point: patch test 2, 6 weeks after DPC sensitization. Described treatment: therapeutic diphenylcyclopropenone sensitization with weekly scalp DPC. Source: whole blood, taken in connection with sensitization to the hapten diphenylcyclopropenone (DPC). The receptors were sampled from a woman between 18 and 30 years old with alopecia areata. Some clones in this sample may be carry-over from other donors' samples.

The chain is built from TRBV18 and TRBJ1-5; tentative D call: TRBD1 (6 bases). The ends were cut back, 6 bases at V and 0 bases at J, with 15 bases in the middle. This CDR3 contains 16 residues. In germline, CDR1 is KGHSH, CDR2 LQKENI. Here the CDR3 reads CASSDRTLLSNQPQHF. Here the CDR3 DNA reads TGTGCCAGCTCTGACAGGACCCTCCTTAGCAATCAGCCCCAGCATTTT.

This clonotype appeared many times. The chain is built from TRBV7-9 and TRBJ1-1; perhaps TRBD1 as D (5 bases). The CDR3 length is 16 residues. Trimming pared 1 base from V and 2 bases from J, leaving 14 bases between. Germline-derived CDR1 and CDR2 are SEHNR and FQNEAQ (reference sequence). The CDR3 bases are TGTGCCAGCAGCTTAGTGCGTAAGGGGAAAAACACTGAAGCTTTCTTT. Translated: CASSLVRKGKNTEAFF.

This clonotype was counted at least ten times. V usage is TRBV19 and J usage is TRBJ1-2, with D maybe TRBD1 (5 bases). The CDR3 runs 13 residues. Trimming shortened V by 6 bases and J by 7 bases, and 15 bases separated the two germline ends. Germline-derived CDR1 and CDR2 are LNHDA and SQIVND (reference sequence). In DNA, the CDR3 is TGTGCCAGTAGGGATCATGGGGACTCTGGCTACACCTTC. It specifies CASRDHGDSGYTF.

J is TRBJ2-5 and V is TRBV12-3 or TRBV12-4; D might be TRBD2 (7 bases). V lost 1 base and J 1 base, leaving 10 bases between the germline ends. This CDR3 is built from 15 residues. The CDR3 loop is CASSLVGGRQETQYF. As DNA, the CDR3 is TGTGCCAGCAGTTTAGTCGGGGGGCGCCAAGAGACCCAGTACTTC.

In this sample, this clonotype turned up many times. The CDR3 is CASSLRGGSSTDTQYF. The CDR3 DNA is TGTGCCAGCAGCTTACGGGGAGGCAGCAGCACAGATACGCAGTATTTT. J is TRBJ2-3 and V is TRBV7-2, with D possibly being TRBD2 (6 bases). The CDR3 is 16 amino acids. V lost 2 bases, J lost 0 bases, and 12 bases lay in between. The V gene's germline CDR1 is SGHTA and CDR2 FQGNSA.

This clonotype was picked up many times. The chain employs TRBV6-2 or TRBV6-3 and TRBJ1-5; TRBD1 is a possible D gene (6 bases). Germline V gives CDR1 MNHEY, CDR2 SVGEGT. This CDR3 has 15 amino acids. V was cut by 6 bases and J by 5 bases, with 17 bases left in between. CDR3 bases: TGTGCCAGCAGCTACGACAGGCTAGGATATCAGCCCCAGCATTTT. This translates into CASSYDRLGYQPQHF.

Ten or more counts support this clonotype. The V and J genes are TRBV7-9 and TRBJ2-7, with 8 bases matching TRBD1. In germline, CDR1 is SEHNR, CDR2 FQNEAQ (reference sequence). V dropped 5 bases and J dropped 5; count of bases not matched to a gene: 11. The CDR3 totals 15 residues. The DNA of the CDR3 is TGTGCCAGCAGCAACCGGGACAGGAGTAGCAACGAGCAGTACTTC. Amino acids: CASSNRDRSSNEQYF. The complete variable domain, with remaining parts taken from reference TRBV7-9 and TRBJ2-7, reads DTGVSQNPRHKITKRGQNVTFRCDPISEHNRLYWYRQTLGQGPEFLTYFQNEAQLEKSRLLSDRFSAERPKGSFSTLEIQRTEQGDSAMYLCASSNRDRSSNEQYFGPGTRLTVT.

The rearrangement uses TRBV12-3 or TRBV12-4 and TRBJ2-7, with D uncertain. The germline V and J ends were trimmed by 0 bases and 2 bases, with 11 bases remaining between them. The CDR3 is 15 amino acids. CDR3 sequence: CASSLAKNSAYEQYF. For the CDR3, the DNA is TGTGCCAGCAGTTTAGCCAAGAATTCGGCCTACGAGCAGTACTTC.

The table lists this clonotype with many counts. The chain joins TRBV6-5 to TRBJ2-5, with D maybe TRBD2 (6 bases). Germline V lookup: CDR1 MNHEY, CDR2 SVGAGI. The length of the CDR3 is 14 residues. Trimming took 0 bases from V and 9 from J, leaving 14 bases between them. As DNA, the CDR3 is TGTGCCAGCAGTTACTCTTTACGAGGCGGGGCCCAGTACTTC. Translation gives CASSYSLRGGAQYF.

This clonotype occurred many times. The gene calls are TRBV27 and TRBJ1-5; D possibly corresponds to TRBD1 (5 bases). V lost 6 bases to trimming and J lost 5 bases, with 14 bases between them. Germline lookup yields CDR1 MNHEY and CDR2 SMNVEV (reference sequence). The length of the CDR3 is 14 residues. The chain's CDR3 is CASSLGAGYQPQHF. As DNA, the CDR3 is TGTGCCAGCAGCCTAGGGGCCGGATATCAGCCCCAGCATTTT.

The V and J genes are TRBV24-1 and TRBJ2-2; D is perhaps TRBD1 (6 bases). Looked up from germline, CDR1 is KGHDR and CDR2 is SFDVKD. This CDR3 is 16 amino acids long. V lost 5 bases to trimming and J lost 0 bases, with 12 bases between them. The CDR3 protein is CATSGTVTSNTGELFF. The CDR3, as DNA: TGTGCCACCAGTGGGACAGTAACTTCGAACACCGGGGAGCTGTTTTTT.

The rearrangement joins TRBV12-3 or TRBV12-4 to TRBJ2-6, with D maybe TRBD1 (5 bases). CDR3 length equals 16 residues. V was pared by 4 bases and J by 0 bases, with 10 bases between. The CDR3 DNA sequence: TGTGCCAGCAGTTCTCGGACAATCTCTGGGGCCAACGTCCTGACTTTC. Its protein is CASSSRTISGANVLTF.

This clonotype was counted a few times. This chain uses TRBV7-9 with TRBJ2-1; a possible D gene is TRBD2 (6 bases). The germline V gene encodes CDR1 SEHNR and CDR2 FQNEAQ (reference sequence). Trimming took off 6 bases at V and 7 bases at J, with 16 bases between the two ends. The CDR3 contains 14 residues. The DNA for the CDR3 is TGTGCCAGCAGTTATAGGGGCGGGGTAAATGAGCAGTTCTTC. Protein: CASSYRGGVNEQFF.

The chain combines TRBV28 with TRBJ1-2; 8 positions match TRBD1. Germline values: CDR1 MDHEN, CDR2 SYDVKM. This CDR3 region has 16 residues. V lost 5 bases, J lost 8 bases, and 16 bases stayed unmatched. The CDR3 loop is CASSPPGQGTLIGYTF. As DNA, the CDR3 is TGTGCCAGCAGTCCGCCTGGACAGGGAACCCTTATAGGCTACACCTTC.

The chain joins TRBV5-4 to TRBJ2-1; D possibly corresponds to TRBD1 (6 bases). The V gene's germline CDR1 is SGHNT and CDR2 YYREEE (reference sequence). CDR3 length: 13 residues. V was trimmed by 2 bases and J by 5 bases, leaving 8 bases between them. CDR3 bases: TGTGCCAGCAGCTTTGGACAGAACAATGAGCAGTTCTTC. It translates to CASSFGQNNEQFF.

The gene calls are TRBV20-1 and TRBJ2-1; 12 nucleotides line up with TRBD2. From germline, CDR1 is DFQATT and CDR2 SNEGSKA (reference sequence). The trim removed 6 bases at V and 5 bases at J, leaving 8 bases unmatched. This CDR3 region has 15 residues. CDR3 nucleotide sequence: TGCAGTGCCCCCCCCGGACTAGCGGGAAACAATGAGCAGTTCTTC. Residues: CSAPPGLAGNNEQFF.

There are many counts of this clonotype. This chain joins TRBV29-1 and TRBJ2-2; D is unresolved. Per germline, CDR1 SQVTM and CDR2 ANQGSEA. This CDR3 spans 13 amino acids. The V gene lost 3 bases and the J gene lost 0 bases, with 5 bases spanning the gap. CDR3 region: CSVDGANTGELFF. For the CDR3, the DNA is TGCAGCGTTGACGGCGCGAACACCGGGGAGCTGTTTTTT.

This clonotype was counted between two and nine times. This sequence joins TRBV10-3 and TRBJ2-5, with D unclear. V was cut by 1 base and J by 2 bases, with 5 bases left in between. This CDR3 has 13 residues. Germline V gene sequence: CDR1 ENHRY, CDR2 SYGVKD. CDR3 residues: CAISELLQETQYF. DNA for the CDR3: TGTGCCATCAGTGAGTTACTACAAGAGACCCAGTACTTC.

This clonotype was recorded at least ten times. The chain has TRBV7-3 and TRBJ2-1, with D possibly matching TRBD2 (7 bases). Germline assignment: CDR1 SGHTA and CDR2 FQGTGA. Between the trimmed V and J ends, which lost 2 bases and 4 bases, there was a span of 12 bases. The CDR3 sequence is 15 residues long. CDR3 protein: CASSLGGGNYNEQFF. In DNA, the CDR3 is TGTGCCAGCAGCTTAGGCGGGGGCAATTACAATGAGCAGTTCTTC. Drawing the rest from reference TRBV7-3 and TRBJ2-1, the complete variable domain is GAGVSQTPSNKVTEKGKYVELRCDPISGHTALYWYRQSLGQGPEFLIYFQGTGAADDSGLPNDRFFAVRPEGSVSTLKIQRTERGDSAVYLCASSLGGGNYNEQFFGPGTRLTVL.

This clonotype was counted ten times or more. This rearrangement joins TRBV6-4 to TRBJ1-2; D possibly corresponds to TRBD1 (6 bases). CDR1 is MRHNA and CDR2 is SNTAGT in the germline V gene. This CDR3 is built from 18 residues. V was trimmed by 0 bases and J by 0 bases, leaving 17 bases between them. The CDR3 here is CASSDSRGAGKANYGYTF. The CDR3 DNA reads TGTGCCAGCAGTGACTCACGGGGGGCTGGGAAAGCTAACTATGGCTACACCTTC.

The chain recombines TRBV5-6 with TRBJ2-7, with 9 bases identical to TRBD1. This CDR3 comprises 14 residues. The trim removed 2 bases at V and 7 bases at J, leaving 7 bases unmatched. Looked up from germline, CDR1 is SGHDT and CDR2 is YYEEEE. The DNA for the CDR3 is TGTGCCAGCAGCTTTACCGGGACAGGGCGTGAGCAGTACTTC. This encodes CASSFTGTGREQYF.

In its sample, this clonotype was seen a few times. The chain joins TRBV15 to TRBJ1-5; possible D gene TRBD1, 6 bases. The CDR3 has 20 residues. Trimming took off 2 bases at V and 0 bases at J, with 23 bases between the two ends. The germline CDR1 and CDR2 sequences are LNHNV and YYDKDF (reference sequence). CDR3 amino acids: CATSRHQKTRGGYSNQPQHF. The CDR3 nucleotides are TGTGCCACCAGCAGACACCAAAAGACCAGGGGTGGCTATAGCAATCAGCCCCAGCATTTT.

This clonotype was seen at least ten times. CDR3: CATADGGHSGANVLTF. CDR3 nucleotides: TGTGCCACCGCGGACGGGGGCCACTCTGGGGCCAACGTCCTGACTTTC. V is TRBV7-3 and J is TRBJ2-6; either TRBD1 or TRBD2 may supply D (6 bases each). CDR1 and CDR2 (germline): SGHTA, FQGTGA. The CDR3 is 16 residues long. V was pared by 10 bases and J by 0 bases, with 16 bases between.

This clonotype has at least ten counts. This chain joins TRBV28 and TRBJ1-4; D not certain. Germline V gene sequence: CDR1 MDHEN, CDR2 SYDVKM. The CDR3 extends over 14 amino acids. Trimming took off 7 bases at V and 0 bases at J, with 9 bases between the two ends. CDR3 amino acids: CASKSAATNEKLFF. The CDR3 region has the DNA TGTGCCAGCAAATCAGCCGCAACTAATGAAAAACTGTTTTTT.

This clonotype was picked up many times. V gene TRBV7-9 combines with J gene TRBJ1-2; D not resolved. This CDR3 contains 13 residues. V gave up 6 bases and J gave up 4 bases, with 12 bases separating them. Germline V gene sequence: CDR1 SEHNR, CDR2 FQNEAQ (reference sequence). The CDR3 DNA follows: TGTGCCAGCAGTCCCGGGCTCGGCTATGGCTACACCTTC. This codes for CASSPGLGYGYTF.

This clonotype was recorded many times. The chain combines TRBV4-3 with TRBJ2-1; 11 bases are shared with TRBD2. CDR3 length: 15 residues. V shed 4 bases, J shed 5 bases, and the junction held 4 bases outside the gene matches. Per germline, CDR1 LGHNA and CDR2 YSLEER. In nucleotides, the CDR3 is TGCGCCAGCAGCCGTCTAGCGGGGGGCCACAATGAGCAGTTCTTC. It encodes CASSRLAGGHNEQFF.

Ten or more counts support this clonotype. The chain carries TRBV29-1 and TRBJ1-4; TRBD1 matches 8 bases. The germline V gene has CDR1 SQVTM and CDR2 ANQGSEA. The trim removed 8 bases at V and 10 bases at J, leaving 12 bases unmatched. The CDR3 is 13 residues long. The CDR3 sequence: CSFSQGARGKLFF. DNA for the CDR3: TGCAGCTTCTCCCAGGGGGCGCGGGGAAAACTGTTTTTT. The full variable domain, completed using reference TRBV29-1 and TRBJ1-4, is SAVISQKPSRDICQRGTSLTIQCQVDSQVTMMFWYRQQPGQSLTLIATANQGSEATYESGFVIDKFPISRPNLTFSTLTVSNMSPEDSSIYLCSFSQGARGKLFFGSGTQLSVL.

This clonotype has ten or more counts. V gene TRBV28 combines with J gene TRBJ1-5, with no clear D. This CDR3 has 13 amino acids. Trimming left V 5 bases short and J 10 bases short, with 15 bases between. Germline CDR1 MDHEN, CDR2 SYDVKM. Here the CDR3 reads CASSKVSDRPQHF. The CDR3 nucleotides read TGTGCCAGCAGTAAGGTTTCCGATCGTCCCCAGCATTTT.

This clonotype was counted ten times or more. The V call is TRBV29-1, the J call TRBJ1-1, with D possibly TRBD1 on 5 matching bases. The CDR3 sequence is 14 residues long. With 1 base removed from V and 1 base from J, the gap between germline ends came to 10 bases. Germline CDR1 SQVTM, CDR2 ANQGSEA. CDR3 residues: CSVEVRGRNTEAFF. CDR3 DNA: TGCAGCGTTGAAGTGCGGGGCCGGAACACTGAAGCTTTCTTT. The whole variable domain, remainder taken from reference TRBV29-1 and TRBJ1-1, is SAVISQKPSRDICQRGTSLTIQCQVDSQVTMMFWYRQQPGQSLTLIATANQGSEATYESGFVIDKFPISRPNLTFSTLTVSNMSPEDSSIYLCSVEVRGRNTEAFFGQGTRLTVV.

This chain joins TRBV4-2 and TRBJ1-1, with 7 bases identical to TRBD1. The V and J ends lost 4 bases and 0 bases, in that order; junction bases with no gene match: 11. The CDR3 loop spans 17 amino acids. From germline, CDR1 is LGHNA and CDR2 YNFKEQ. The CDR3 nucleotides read TGTGCCAGCAGCCCCGGAAGAAGGGGGCTATTGAACACTGAAGCTTTCTTT. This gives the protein CASSPGRRGLLNTEAFF.